The T cell receptor (beta chain) described here comes from a study of cytomegalovirus exposure and HLA in healthy donors. Regarding the study as a whole: It was confirmed in vitro that three of the CMV-associated chains were specific for CMV antigens.

As regards this clone: Antigen specificity is unknown.

There are 15 residues in the CDR3. V gave up 5 bases and J gave up 3 bases; unmatched junction bases: 13. Germline CDR1 reads SQVTM; CDR2 reads ANQGSEA. It was with 60 Vbeta and 13 Jbeta primers that the PCR ran. This table comes from immunoSEQ multiplex PCR, and its TCRdb copy is limited to in-frame clones, with some not included. The sample lists roughly 160,000 clones; over 80% were seen once. Sequencing used PBMCs. The sequence was obtained from a male donor in good health and CMV-seronegative. The chain joins TRBV29-1 to TRBJ2-7; 7 positions agree with TRBD1. The chain's CDR3 is CSVQKTGAAYYEQYF. In nucleotides, the CDR3 is TGCAGCGTTCAAAAAACAGGGGCTGCTTACTACGAGCAGTACTTC.